This is a list of T cell receptor beta chains from one sample in a study of T cell repertoires in cytomegalovirus infection. For these receptors, no antigen is known. In TCRdb, the reads were re-called with MiXCR into one record per CDR3 protein. Among more than 300,000 distinct CDR3 sequences listed, about 35% were seen once. The material sequenced was cultured PBMCs, taken from culture after CMV antigen stimulation. The receptor set was obtained from a human donor in good health (CMV status not recorded). Some clones in this sample may be carry-over from other donors' samples. Both conserved end residues are trimmed from each CDR3. For some rows the clone size is stated as once, few or many, or as a class when expanded; others skip it.

size	V	J	CDR3
once	TRBV5-5	TRBJ2-2	ASSSLMRTGELF
NA	TRBV7-6	TRBJ2-7	ASSLQRGGYEQY
NA	TRBV28	TRBJ1-2	ASSFVFYGYT
NA	TRBV12-3/TRBV12-4	TRBJ1-4	ASTPETGYEKLF
few	TRBV7-9	TRBJ1-1	ASSPTKGQDTEAF
NA	TRBV28	TRBJ1-5	ASSPPPGDNQPQH
few	TRBV7-8	TRBJ2-7	ASSLESRQY
NA	TRBV7-6	TRBJ2-1	ASSLAGSFGNEQF
once	TRBV10-3	TRBJ1-6	AISRQGSSYNSPLH
NA	TRBV4-3	TRBJ2-1	ASSQGPTSGGYSSYNEQF
few	TRBV7-8	TRBJ2-1	ASTETNEQF
NA	TRBV7-2	TRBJ2-7	ASSLTSGRSYEQY
NA	TRBV4-1	TRBJ1-2	ASSQLLGQGEGYT
NA	TRBV2	TRBJ2-5	ASNMEQETQY
NA	TRBV12-3/TRBV12-4	TRBJ2-1	ASRRSGTSGRDEQF
many	TRBV7-2	TRBJ1-6	ASNMEFLTGVYSPLH
few	TRBV6-2/TRBV6-3	TRBJ1-4	ASSYSATNEKLF
few	TRBV10-3	TRBJ1-4	AILGAIREKLF
few	TRBV28	TRBJ1-3	ASSPTLGQGSGNTIY
few	TRBV29-1	TRBJ2-1	SVVYRDTVNEQF
many	TRBV7-2	TRBJ2-1	ASSLGQGSNEQF